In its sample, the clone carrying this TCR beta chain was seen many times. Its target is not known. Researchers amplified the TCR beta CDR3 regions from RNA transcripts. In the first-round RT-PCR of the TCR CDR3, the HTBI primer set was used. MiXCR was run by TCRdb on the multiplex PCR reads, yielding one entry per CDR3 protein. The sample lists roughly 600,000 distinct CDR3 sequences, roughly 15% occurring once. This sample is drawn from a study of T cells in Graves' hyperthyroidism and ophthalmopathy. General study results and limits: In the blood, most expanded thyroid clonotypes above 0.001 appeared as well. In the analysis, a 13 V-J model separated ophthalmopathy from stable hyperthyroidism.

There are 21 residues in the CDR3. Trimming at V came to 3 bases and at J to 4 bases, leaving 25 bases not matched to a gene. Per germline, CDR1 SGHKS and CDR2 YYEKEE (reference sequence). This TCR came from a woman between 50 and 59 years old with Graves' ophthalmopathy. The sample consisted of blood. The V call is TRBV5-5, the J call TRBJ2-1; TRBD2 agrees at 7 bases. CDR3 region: CASSSRAGPERERVGYNEQFF. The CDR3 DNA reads TGTGCCAGCAGCTCCCGGGCGGGGCCGGAGCGGGAAAGGGTAGGTTACAATGAGCAGTTCTTC.